This T cell receptor beta chain was captured in a study of blood T cell repertoires in COVID-19. As for the study in general: Italy, Spain and the United States were the sources of the convalescent and acute COVID-19 samples. Sources were T cells, B-cell-depleted T cells, or PBMCs; the material itself was cDNA or gDNA.

This CDR3 region has 15 residues. The V gene's germline CDR1 is SGHDT and CDR2 YYEEEE. Trimming stripped 4 bases from V and 5 bases from J, with 18 bases between. Sequencing used immunoSEQ multiplex PCR; TCRdb keeps in-frame clones, though not all of them. Of roughly 49,000 clones listed, roughly nine tenths were seen once; the top ten hold approximately 26%. Source material: peripheral blood. This TCR was sampled from a human donor in a cohort sampled during active COVID-19. V is TRBV5-6 and J is TRBJ1-2; a possible D gene is TRBD1 (5 bases). CDR3 sequence reads: CASSPLALGLYGYTF. DNA for the CDR3: TGTGCCAGCAGCCCCCTGGCCCTGGGGCTTTATGGCTACACCTTC. Drawing the rest from reference TRBV5-6 and TRBJ1-2, the complete variable domain is DAGVTQSPTHLIKTRGQQVTLRCSPKSGHDTVSWYQQALGQGPQFIFQYYEEEERQRGNFPDRFSGHQFPNYSSELNVNALLLGDSALYLCASSPLALGLYGYTFGSGTRLTVV.